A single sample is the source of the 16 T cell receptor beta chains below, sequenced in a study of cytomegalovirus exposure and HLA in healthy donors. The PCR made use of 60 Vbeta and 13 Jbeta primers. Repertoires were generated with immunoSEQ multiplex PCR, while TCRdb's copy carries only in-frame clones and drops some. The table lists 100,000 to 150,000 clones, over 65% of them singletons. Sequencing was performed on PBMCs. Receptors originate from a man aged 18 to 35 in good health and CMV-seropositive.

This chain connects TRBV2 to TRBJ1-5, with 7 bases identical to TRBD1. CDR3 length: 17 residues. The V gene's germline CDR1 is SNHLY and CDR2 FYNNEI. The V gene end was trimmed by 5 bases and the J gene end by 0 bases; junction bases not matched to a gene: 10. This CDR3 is CASSPGTDLYSNQPQHF. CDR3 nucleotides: TGTGCCAGCAGTCCCGGGACAGACCTTTATAGCAATCAGCCCCAGCATTTT.

CDR3 sequence (DNA): TGTGCCAGCAGCATCCAGGTCTACGAGCAGTACTTC. Translated: CASSIQVYEQYF. The chain uses TRBV7-9 and TRBJ2-7, with D unresolved. The CDR3 extends over 12 amino acids. Deletions cut 5 bases from V and 3 bases from J, with 8 bases between. Germline V gives CDR1 SEHNR, CDR2 FQNEAQ (reference sequence).

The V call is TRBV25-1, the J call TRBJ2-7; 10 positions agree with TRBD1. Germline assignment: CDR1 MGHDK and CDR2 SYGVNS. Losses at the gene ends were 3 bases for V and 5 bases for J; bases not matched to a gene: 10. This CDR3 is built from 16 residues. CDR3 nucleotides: TGTGCCAGCAGTGACCCGACTGGGACAGGGGTCCACGAGCAGTACTTC. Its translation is CASSDPTGTGVHEQYF.

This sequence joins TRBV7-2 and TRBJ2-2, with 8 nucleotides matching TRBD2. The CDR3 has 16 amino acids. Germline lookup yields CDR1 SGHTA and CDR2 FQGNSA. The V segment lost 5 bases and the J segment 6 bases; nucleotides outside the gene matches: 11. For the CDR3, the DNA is TGTGCCAGCAGCCTACGCGGGAGGTTGGACGCCGGGGAGCTGTTTTTT. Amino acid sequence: CASSLRGRLDAGELFF.

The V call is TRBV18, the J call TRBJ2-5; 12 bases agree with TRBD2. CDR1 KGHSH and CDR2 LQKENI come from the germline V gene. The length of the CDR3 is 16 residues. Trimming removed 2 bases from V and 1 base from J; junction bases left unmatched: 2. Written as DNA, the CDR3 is TGTGCCAGCTCACCAGGACTAGCGGGGTTCCAAGAGACCCAGTACTTC. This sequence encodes CASSPGLAGFQETQYF.

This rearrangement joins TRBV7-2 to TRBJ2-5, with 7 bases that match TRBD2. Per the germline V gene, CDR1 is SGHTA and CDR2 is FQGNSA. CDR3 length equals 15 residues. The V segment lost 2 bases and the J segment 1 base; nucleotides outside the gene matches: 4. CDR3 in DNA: TGTGCCAGCAGCTTATTGGGGGGGAGCCAAGAGACCCAGTACTTC. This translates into CASSLLGGSQETQYF.

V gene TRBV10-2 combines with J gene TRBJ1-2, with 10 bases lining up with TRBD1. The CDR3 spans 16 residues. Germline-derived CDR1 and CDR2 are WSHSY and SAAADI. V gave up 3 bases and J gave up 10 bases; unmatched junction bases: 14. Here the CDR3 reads CASSDPAGTGEVDYTF. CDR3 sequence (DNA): TGCGCCAGCAGTGACCCGGCCGGGACAGGGGAGGTTGACTACACCTTC.

This CDR3 reads CASSQDGFGGIGYEQYF. Written as DNA, the CDR3 is TGTGCCAGCAGCCAAGATGGGTTCGGAGGGATTGGTTACGAGCAGTACTTC. The J gene is TRBJ2-5, the V gene TRBV14; D is perhaps TRBD2 (6 bases). The J call could be wrong; TRBJ2-7 is a better fit for the DNA end. The V gene's germline CDR1 is SGHDN and CDR2 FVKESK. The CDR3 covers 17 residues.

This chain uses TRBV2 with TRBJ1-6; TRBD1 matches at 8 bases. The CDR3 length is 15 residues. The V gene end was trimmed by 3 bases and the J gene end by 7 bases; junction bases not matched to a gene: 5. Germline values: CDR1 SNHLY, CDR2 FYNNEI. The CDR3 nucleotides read TGTGCCAGCAGTGACCAGGGGGCTTACAATTCACCCCTCCACTTT. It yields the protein CASSDQGAYNSPLHF.

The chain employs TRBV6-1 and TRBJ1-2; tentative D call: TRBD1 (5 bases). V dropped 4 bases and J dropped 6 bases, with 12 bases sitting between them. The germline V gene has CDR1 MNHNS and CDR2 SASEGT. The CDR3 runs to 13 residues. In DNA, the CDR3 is TGTGCCAGCAGTGCCCAGACAGCCAATGGCTACACCTTC. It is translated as CASSAQTANGYTF.

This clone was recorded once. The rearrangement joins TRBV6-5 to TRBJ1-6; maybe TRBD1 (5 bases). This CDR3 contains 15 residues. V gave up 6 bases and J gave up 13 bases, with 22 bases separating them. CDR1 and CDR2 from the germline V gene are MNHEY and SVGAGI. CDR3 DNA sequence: TGTGCCAGCAGGCATCACGACAGCACTGGTTCCCCCCTCCACTTT. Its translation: CASRHHDSTGSPLHF.

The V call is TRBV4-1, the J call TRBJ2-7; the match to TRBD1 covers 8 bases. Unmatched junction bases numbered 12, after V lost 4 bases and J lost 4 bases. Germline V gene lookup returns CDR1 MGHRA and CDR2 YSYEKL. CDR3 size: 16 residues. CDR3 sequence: CASSPLSGQGTYEQYF. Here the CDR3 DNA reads TGCGCCAGCAGCCCCTTGTCCGGACAGGGTACGTACGAGCAGTACTTC.

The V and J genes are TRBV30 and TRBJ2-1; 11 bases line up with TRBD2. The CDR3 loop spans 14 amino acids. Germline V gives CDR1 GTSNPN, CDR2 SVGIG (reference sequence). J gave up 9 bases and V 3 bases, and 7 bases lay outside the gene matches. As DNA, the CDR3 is TGTGCCTGGAGCGTTCTAGCGGGGGGTGGTGAGCAGTTCTTC. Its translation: CAWSVLAGGGEQFF.

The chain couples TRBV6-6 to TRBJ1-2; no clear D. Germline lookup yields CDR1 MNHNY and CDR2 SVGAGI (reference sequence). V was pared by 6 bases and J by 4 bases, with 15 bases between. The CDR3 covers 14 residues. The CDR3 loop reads CASSPPEDRYGYTF. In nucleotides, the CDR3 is TGTGCCAGCAGCCCCCCGGAGGACCGCTATGGCTACACCTTC.

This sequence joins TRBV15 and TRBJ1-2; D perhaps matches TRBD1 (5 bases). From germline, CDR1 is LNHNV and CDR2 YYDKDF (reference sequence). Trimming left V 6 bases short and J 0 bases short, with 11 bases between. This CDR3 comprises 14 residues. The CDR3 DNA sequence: TGTGCCACCAGGCGGGGGGAAGCTAACTATGGCTACACCTTC. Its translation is CATRRGEANYGYTF.

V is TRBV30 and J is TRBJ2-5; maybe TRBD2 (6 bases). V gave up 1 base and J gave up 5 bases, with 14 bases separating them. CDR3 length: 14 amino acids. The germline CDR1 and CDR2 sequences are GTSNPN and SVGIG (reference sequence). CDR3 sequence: CAWSAVGGLETQYF. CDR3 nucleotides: TGTGCCTGGAGTGCCGTGGGGGGATTGGAGACCCAGTACTTC.